The present T cell receptor beta chain was sequenced within a study of T cell responses to AZD1222 COVID-19 vaccine. Generated by immunoSEQ multiplex PCR, the TCRdb table keeps only in-frame clones and is missing some. This sample carries about 160,000 clones, approximately 94% of them seen once, and the ten largest clones take about 4.6%. This CDR3 spans 13 amino acids. Germline V gene sequence: CDR1 SGDLS, CDR2 YYNGEE. V dropped 4 bases and J dropped 2 bases, with 9 bases sitting between them. The V gene is TRBV9, the J gene TRBJ1-2, with D unresolved. Material: peripheral blood, obtained 28 days after the second AZD1222 dose. The clonotype originates from an adult who received the AZD1222 COVID-19 vaccine. The CDR3 region is CASSPDGNYGYTF. In nucleotides, the CDR3 is TGTGCCAGCAGCCCGGACGGAAACTATGGCTACACCTTC.